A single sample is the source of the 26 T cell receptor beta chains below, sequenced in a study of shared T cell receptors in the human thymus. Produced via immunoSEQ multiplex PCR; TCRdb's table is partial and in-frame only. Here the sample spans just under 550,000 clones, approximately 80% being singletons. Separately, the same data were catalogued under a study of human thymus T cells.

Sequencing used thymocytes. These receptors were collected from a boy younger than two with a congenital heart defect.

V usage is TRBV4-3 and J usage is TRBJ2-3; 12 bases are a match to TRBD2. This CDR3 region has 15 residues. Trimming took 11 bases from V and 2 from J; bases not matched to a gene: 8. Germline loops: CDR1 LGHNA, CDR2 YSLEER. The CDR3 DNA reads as TGCGCCGCCTCTAGCGGGAGGGCCAACACAGATACGCAGTATTTT. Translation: CAASSGRANTDTQYF.

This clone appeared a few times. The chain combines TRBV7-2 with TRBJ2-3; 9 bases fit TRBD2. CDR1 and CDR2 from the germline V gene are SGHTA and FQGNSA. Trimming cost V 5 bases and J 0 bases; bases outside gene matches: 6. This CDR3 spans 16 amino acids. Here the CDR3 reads CASSPKGLASTDTQYF. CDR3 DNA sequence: TGTGCCAGCAGCCCAAAGGGACTAGCTAGCACAGATACGCAGTATTTT.

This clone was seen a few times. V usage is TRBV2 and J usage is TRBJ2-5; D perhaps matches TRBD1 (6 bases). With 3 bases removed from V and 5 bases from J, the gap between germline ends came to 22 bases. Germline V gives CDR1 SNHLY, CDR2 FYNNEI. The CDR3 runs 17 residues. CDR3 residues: CASSEAGQLRGWETQYF. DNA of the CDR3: TGTGCCAGCAGTGAGGCAGGCCAGCTCAGGGGTTGGGAGACCCAGTACTTC.

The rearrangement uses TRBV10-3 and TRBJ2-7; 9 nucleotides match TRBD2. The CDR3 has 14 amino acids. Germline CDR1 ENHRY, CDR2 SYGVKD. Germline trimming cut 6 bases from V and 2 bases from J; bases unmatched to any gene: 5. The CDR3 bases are TGTGCCATCAGATCCGGGACTAGCACCTACGAGCAGTACTTC. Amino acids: CAIRSGTSTYEQYF.

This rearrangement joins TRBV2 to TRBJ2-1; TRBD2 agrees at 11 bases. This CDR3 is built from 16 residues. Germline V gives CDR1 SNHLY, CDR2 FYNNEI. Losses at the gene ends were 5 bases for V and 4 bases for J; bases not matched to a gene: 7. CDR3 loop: CASSCSGRAYYNEQFF. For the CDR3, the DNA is TGTGCCAGCAGTTGTAGCGGGAGGGCCTATTACAATGAGCAGTTCTTC.

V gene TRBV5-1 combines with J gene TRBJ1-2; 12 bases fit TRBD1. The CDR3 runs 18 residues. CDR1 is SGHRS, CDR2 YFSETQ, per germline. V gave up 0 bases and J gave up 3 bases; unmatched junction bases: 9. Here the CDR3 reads CASSLELGQGARDYGYTF. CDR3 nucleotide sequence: TGCGCCAGCAGCTTGGAATTGGGACAGGGGGCGCGGGACTATGGCTACACCTTC.

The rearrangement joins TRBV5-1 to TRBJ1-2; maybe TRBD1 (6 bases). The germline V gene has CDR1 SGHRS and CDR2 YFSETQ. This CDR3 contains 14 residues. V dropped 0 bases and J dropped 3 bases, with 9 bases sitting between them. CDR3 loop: CASSLGQGHYGYTF. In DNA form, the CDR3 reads TGCGCCAGCAGCTTGGGGCAGGGGCACTATGGCTACACCTTC.

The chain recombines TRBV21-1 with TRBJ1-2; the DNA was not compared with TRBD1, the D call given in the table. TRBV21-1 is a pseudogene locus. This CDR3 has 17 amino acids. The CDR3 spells CASSKGGRGQGNYGYTF. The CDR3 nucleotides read TGTGCCAGCAGCAAAGGGGGACGAGGACAGGGGAACTATGGCTACACCTTC.

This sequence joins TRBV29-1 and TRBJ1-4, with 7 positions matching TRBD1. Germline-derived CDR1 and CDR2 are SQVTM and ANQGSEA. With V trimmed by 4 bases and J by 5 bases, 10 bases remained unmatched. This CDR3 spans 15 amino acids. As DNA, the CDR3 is TGCAGCGTTGGACTAGGGGGACAGACGAATGAAAAACTGTTTTTT. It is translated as CSVGLGGQTNEKLFF.

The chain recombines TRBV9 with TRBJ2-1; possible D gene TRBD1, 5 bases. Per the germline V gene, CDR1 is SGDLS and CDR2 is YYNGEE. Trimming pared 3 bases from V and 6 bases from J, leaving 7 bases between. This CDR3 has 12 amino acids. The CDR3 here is CASSGGSNEQFF. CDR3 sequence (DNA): TGTGCCAGCAGCGGGGGCTCCAATGAGCAGTTCTTC.

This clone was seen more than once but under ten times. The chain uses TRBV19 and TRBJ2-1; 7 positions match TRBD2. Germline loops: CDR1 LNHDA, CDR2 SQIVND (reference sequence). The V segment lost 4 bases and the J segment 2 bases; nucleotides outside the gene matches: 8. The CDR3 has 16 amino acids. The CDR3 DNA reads TGTGCCAGTAGTACGGGGGGAGCGGGACCCTACAATGAGCAGTTCTTC. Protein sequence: CASSTGGAGPYNEQFF.

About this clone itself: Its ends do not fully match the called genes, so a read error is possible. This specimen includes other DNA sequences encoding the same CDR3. Here the CDR3 reads CASRGPLHEQYF. The CDR3 nucleotides are TGTGCCAGCAGGGGGCCTTTGCACGAGCAATACTTC. This chain links TRBV27 with TRBJ2-7, with D possibly matching TRBD1 (5 bases). The V gene's germline CDR1 is MNHEY and CDR2 SMNVEV (reference sequence). This CDR3 spans 12 amino acids.

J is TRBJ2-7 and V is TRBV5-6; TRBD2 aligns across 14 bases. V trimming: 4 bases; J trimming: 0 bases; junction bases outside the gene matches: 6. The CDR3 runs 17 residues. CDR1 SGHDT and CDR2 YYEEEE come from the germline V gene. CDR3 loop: CASSERTSGRSSYEQYF. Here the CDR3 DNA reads TGTGCCAGCAGCGAGCGGACTAGCGGGAGGAGCTCCTACGAGCAGTACTTC.

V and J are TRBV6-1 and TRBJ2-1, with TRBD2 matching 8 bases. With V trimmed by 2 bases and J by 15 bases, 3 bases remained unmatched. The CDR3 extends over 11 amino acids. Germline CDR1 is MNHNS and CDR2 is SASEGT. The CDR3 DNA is TGTGCCAGCAGTGAACGGGGGGGAGGGTTCTTC. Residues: CASSERGGGFF.

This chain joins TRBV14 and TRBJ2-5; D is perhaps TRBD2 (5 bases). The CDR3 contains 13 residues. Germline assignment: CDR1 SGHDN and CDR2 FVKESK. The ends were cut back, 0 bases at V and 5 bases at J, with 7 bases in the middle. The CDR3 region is CASSQDRRETQYF. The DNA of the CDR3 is TGTGCCAGCAGCCAAGATCGGAGGGAGACCCAGTACTTC.

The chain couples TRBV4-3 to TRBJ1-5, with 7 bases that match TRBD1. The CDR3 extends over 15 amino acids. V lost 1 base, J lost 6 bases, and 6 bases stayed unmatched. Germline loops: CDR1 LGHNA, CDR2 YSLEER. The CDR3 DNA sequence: TGCGCCAGCAGCCAAGGCCGACAGGGTTTTCAGCCCCAGCATTTT. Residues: CASSQGRQGFQPQHF.

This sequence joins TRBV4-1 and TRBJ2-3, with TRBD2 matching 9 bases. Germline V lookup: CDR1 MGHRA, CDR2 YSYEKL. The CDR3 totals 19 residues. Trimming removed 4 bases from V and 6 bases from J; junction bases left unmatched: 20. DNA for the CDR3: TGCGCCAGCAGCCCTTCTGCAGCCGGGACTAGCACCCGAGGGGATACGCAGTATTTT. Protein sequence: CASSPSAAGTSTRGDTQYF.

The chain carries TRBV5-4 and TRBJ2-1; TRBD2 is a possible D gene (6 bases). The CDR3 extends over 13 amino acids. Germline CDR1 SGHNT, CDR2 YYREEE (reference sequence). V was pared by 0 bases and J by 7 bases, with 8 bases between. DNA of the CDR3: TGTGCCAGCAGCTTGGTTCGGGAGAATGAGCAGTTCTTC. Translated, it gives CASSLVRENEQFF.

CDR3 protein: CASGTGSSGNTIYF. The CDR3 DNA is TGTGCCAGCGGGACAGGGTCCTCTGGAAACACCATATATTTT. This chain links TRBV10-3 with TRBJ1-3; TRBD1 agrees at 9 bases. The CDR3 contains 14 residues. V dropped 10 bases and J dropped 0; count of bases not matched to a gene: 4. The V gene's germline CDR1 is ENHRY and CDR2 SYGVKD.

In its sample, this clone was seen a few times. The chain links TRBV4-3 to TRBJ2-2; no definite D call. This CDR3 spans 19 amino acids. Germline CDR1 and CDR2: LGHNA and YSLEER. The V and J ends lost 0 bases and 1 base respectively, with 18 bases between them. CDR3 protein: CASSQDPSPATENTGELFF. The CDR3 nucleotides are TGCGCCAGCAGCCAAGATCCATCTCCTGCCACTGAGAACACCGGGGAGCTGTTTTTT.

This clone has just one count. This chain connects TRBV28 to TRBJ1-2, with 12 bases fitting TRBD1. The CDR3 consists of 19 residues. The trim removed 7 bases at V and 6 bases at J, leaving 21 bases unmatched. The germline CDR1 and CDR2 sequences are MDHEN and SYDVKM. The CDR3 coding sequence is TGTGCCAGCATCACCCGGACCGGGACAGGGGGCGGCGGAGGGGATGGCTACACCTTC. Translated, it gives CASITRTGTGGGGGDGYTF.

As DNA, the CDR3 is TGTGCCAGCAGCCACAAGCCTACCCGAGGAAACACCGGGGAGCTGTTTTTT. The encoded protein is CASSHKPTRGNTGELFF. The chain is built from TRBV4-2 and TRBJ2-2; D uncertain. Deletions cut 3 bases from V and 2 bases from J, with 16 bases between. The CDR3 covers 17 residues. Looked up from germline, CDR1 is LGHNA and CDR2 is YNFKEQ.

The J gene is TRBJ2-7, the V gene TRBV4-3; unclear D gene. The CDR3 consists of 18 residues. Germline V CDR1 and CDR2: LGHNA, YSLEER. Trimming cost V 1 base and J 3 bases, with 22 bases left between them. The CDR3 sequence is CASSQGISYRGRNYEQYF. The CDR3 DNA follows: TGCGCCAGCAGCCAAGGGATATCATATAGAGGCCGAAACTACGAGCAGTACTTC.

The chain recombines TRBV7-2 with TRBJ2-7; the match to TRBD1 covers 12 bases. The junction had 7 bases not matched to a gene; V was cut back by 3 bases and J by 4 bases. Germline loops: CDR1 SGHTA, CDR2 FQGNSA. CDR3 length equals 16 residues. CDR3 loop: CASSLLPGQGAYEQYF. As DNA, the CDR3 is TGTGCCAGCAGCTTGTTACCGGGACAGGGGGCGTACGAGCAGTACTTC.

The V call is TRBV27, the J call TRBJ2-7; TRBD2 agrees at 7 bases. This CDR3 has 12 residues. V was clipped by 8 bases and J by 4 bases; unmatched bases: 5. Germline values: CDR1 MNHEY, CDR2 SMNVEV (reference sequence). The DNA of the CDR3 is TGTGCCAGCGGGAGGGCCGTGTACGAGCAGTACTTC. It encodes CASGRAVYEQYF.

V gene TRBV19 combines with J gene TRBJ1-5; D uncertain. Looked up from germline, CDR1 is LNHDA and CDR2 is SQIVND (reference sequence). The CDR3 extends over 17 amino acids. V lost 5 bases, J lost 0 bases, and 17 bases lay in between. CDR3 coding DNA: TGTGCCAGTAGTGAGGACGGGGAAAGGTATAGCAATCAGCCCCAGCATTTT. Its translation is CASSEDGERYSNQPQHF.